This T cell receptor (beta chain) appears in the sequencing data of a study of blood T cell repertoires in COVID-19. At the level of the study: The analysed material was cDNA or gDNA that came from T cells, B-cell-depleted T cells, or PBMCs.

Sequencing was performed with immunoSEQ multiplex PCR; in TCRdb, only in-frame clones are kept and a portion is missing. This table holds about 92,000 clones, 70% to 90% found once. The CDR3 length is 16 residues. The V segment lost 7 bases and the J segment 12 bases; nucleotides outside the gene matches: 22. Germline CDR1 and CDR2: SEHNR and FQNEAQ (reference sequence). The rearrangement uses TRBV7-9 and TRBJ2-7, with 9 nucleotides matching TRBD2. This TCR was recovered from a woman aged 55-75 years with COVID-19, enrolled during active disease. Sequencing was carried out using peripheral blood. DNA of the CDR3: TGTGCCAGCATCCTCTCCGCGGGGGGGGCTTTATCTGGTCTGTACTTC. Amino acid sequence: CASILSAGGALSGLYF. The whole variable domain, remainder taken from reference TRBV7-9 and TRBJ2-7, is DTGVSQNPRHKITKRGQNVTFRCDPISEHNRLYWYRQTLGQGPEFLTYFQNEAQLEKSRLLSDRFSAERPKGSFSTLEIQRTEQGDSAMYLCASILSAGGALSGLYFGPGTRLTVT.